A single sample is the source of the 24 T cell receptor beta chains below, sequenced in a study of shared clonotypes between healthy human individuals. TCRdb's table, derived via immunoSEQ multiplex PCR, lists solely in-frame clones and lacks some. The table shows approximately 1.4 million clones, with approximately 98% occurring only once. Sequenced material: naive CD4+ T cells sorted from blood. As for subset: CD45RA+ positively selected. The origin of the receptors is a man aged 25 to 45 in good health.

The chain's CDR3 is CASLPGTRGETQYF. In DNA form, the CDR3 reads TGTGCCAGCTTACCGGGCACACGCGGGGAGACCCAGTACTTC. V is TRBV2 and J is TRBJ2-5; D possibly corresponds to TRBD2 (5 bases). Looked up from germline, CDR1 is SNHLY and CDR2 is FYNNEI. The CDR3 is made up of 14 amino acids. V was cut by 8 bases and J by 5 bases, with 18 bases left in between.

V is TRBV4-1 and J is TRBJ2-7; 8 bases align to TRBD1. V was pared by 0 bases and J by 6 bases, with 10 bases of the junction left unmatched. In germline, CDR1 is MGHRA, CDR2 YSYEKL. This CDR3 is built from 16 residues. CDR3: CASSQDRTGFLLEQYF. The CDR3 DNA reads as TGCGCCAGCAGCCAAGATCGGACAGGGTTTCTGCTCGAGCAGTACTTC.

The V call is TRBV28, the J call TRBJ1-4; TRBD1 matches at 10 bases. The CDR3 runs to 15 residues. The V and J ends lost 5 bases and 8 bases, in that order; junction bases with no gene match: 8. Per germline, CDR1 MDHEN and CDR2 SYDVKM. CDR3 protein: CASSPGDRGPEKLFF. The CDR3 DNA is TGTGCCAGCAGTCCCGGCGACAGGGGGCCCGAAAAACTGTTTTTT.

This chain uses TRBV9 with TRBJ2-2, with a tentative D call TRBD2 (5 bases). Germline V gene sequence: CDR1 SGDLS, CDR2 YYNGEE. CDR3 length: 14 amino acids. The germline V and J ends were trimmed by 0 bases and 7 bases, with 10 bases remaining between them. This CDR3 reads CASSVVEGVGELFF. The CDR3 DNA is TGTGCCAGCAGCGTAGTCGAGGGAGTCGGGGAGCTGTTTTTT.

The chain employs TRBV5-4 and TRBJ2-7; D ambiguous. The CDR3 runs to 12 residues. V was shortened by 0 bases and J by 6 bases, with 7 bases between the two germline ends. Germline V gene lookup returns CDR1 SGHNT and CDR2 YYREEE (reference sequence). CDR3 in amino acids: CASSLGHSEQYF. The CDR3 region has the DNA TGTGCCAGCAGCTTGGGTCACTCCGAGCAGTACTTC.

The chain uses TRBV6-1 and TRBJ2-4; possible D gene TRBD2, 5 bases. Germline V lookup: CDR1 MNHNS, CDR2 SASEGT. CDR3 length: 14 amino acids. V was shortened by 3 bases and J by 8 bases, with 14 bases between the two germline ends. CDR3 sequence reads: CASSEGRTGDIQYF. CDR3 nucleotide sequence: TGTGCCAGCAGTGAGGGTAGGACCGGGGACATTCAGTACTTC.

The V and J genes are TRBV5-1 and TRBJ2-3, with TRBD2 matching 10 bases. Per germline, CDR1 SGHRS and CDR2 YFSETQ. This CDR3 contains 16 residues. The J segment lost 2 bases and the V segment lost 1 base, leaving 4 bases of the junction unmatched. Here the CDR3 DNA reads TGCGCCAGCAGCTTGAAGCGGGAGGGCTCCACAGATACGCAGTATTTT. Translating it yields CASSLKREGSTDTQYF.

V and J are TRBV5-4 and TRBJ2-5, with 11 bases fitting TRBD2. TRBJ2-7 matches the DNA end more closely, so the J call is doubtful. The germline gives CDR1 SGHNT, CDR2 YYREEE (reference sequence). The CDR3 length is 15 residues. The CDR3 sequence is CASSPGLAVTYEQYF. The CDR3 DNA reads as TGTGCCAGCAGTCCGGGACTAGCGGTAACCTACGAGCAGTACTTC.

The chain links TRBV11-2 to TRBJ2-7; D could derive from TRBD1 or TRBD2 (5 bases each). The ends were cut back, 6 bases at V and 5 bases at J, with 17 bases in the middle. Per germline, CDR1 SGHAT and CDR2 FQNNGV. The CDR3 loop spans 14 amino acids. CDR3 coding DNA: TGTGCCAGCAGGAGAGGGGACGGCGGCGACGAGCAGTACTTC. It encodes CASRRGDGGDEQYF. Drawing the rest from reference TRBV11-2 and TRBJ2-7, the complete variable domain is EAGVAQSPRYKIIEKRQSVAFWCNPISGHATLYWYQQILGQGPKLLIQFQNNGVVDDSQLPKDRFSAERLKGVDSTLKIQPAKLEDSAVYLCASRRGDGGDEQYFGPGTRLTVT.

The chain uses TRBV28 and TRBJ2-7, with D tentatively TRBD1 (6 bases). Trimming shortened V by 6 bases and J by 3 bases, and 9 bases separated the two germline ends. The CDR3 has 12 residues. CDR1 MDHEN and CDR2 SYDVKM come from the germline V gene. In nucleotides, the CDR3 is TGTGCCAGCAGAACAGGGATCTACGAGCAGTACTTC. Protein: CASRTGIYEQYF.

This clone appeared once. This chain connects TRBV30 to TRBJ2-4; 8 bases agree with TRBD2. V trimming: 8 bases; J trimming: 10 bases; junction bases outside the gene matches: 10. Germline values: CDR1 GTSNPN, CDR2 SVGIG (reference sequence). This CDR3 region has 12 residues. The CDR3 reads CATSPGGSIQYF. The CDR3 DNA reads as TGTGCCACAAGCCCGGGAGGGAGTATTCAGTACTTC.

V usage is TRBV5-6 and J usage is TRBJ2-7; possibly TRBD1 for D (5 bases). The V and J ends lost 1 base and 2 bases respectively, with 13 bases between them. The length of the CDR3 is 15 residues. Per the germline V gene, CDR1 is SGHDT and CDR2 is YYEEEE. CDR3 residues: CASSLSPGQTYEQYF. The CDR3 DNA reads as TGTGCCAGCAGCTTGTCCCCAGGGCAAACCTACGAGCAGTACTTC.

The chain recombines TRBV9 with TRBJ1-5; a weak D match, TRBD1 (5 bases). The CDR3 sequence is 14 residues long. The germline V and J ends were trimmed by 0 bases and 3 bases, with 7 bases remaining between them. Germline V lookup: CDR1 SGDLS, CDR2 YYNGEE. CDR3 nucleotide sequence: TGTGCCAGCAGCGTAGAGGGGACCAATCAGCCCCAGCATTTT. This translates into CASSVEGTNQPQHF.

The J gene is TRBJ2-1, the V gene TRBV10-2; D gene ambiguous. V was cut by 4 bases and J by 8 bases, with 6 bases left in between. Germline assignment: CDR1 WSHSY and CDR2 SAAADI. This CDR3 is built from 11 residues. CDR3 amino acids: CASSAGDEQFF. The CDR3 region has the DNA TGCGCCAGCAGTGCCGGCGATGAGCAGTTCTTC.

The rearrangement uses TRBV10-2 and TRBJ1-2; 8 positions match TRBD1. Germline loops: CDR1 WSHSY, CDR2 SAAADI. The V and J ends lost 5 bases and 0 bases, in that order; junction bases with no gene match: 11. CDR3 length equals 17 residues. The CDR3: CASSPSDRGTPNYGYTF. DNA for the CDR3: TGCGCCAGCAGTCCGTCTGACAGGGGAACCCCTAACTATGGCTACACCTTC.

The rearrangement uses TRBV7-9 and TRBJ2-1; TRBD1 matches at 10 bases. The trim removed 4 bases at V and 7 bases at J, leaving 7 bases unmatched. Germline V gene lookup returns CDR1 SEHNR and CDR2 FQNEAQ (reference sequence). CDR3 length: 15 residues. The CDR3 loop is CASSSPGQGSNEQFF. CDR3 nucleotides: TGTGCCAGCAGCTCACCGGGACAGGGGTCAAATGAGCAGTTCTTC.

The rearrangement uses TRBV5-1 and TRBJ1-3, with no clear D. The CDR3 runs 15 residues. Per the germline V gene, CDR1 is SGHRS and CDR2 is YFSETQ. V lost 4 bases, J lost 0 bases, and 11 bases lay in between. The DNA for the CDR3 is TGCGCCAGCAGCGCTCGACCGAACTCTGGAAACACCATATATTTT. Its translation is CASSARPNSGNTIYF.

This CDR3 is CASSARDRDNNEQFF. CDR3 coding DNA: TGTGCCAGCAGCGCCCGGGACAGGGACAACAATGAGCAGTTCTTC. The rearrangement links TRBV5-4 to TRBJ2-1; 9 positions match TRBD1. Germline V lookup: CDR1 SGHNT, CDR2 YYREEE (reference sequence). This CDR3 is built from 15 residues. V lost 4 bases to trimming and J lost 5 bases; unmatched junction nucleotides: 7.

J is TRBJ1-1 and V is TRBV5-1; D is unclear. V lost 3 bases and J 0 bases, leaving 18 bases between the germline ends. The CDR3 length is 17 residues. The germline gives CDR1 SGHRS, CDR2 YFSETQ. The CDR3 loop reads CASSWPRAQSMNTEAFF. In DNA, the CDR3 is TGCGCCAGCAGCTGGCCCCGCGCGCAGAGTATGAACACTGAAGCTTTCTTT.

The J gene is TRBJ1-2, the V gene TRBV28; TRBD1 is a possible D gene (6 bases). Trimming shortened V by 1 base and J by 6 bases, and 12 bases separated the two germline ends. Per the germline V gene, CDR1 is MDHEN and CDR2 is SYDVKM. The CDR3 is made up of 14 amino acids. The CDR3 protein is CASSLFRAGDGYTF. CDR3 in DNA: TGTGCCAGCAGTTTATTTAGGGCAGGGGATGGCTACACCTTC.

The rearrangement links TRBV5-1 to TRBJ2-1, with D unresolved. The germline V and J ends were trimmed by 0 bases and 5 bases, with 9 bases remaining between them. CDR3 length: 14 residues. Germline V lookup: CDR1 SGHRS, CDR2 YFSETQ. CDR3 region: CASSLVAEHNEQFF. CDR3 coding DNA: TGCGCCAGCAGCTTGGTTGCAGAGCACAATGAGCAGTTCTTC.

The rearrangement links TRBV7-9 to TRBJ1-1, with TRBD1 matching over 7 bases. J was trimmed by 4 bases and V by 1 base; bases with no gene match: 3. Germline CDR1 SEHNR, CDR2 FQNEAQ (reference sequence). CDR3 length: 14 residues. The CDR3 spells CASSLGRQGTEAFF. DNA of the CDR3: TGTGCCAGCAGCTTAGGACGACAGGGCACTGAAGCTTTCTTT.

The rearrangement uses TRBV28 and TRBJ2-7, with 7 bases aligning to TRBD2. J gave up 2 bases and V 3 bases, and 7 bases lay outside the gene matches. The CDR3 consists of 15 residues. Germline-derived CDR1 and CDR2 are MDHEN and SYDVKM. The CDR3 sequence is CASSFGASGTYEQYF. DNA of the CDR3: TGTGCCAGCAGTTTTGGAGCTAGCGGTACCTACGAGCAGTACTTC.

This chain links TRBV12-5 with TRBJ2-2; TRBD1 matches 8 bases. There are 15 residues in the CDR3. CDR1 LGHNT and CDR2 FRNRAP come from the germline V gene. V gave up 5 bases and J gave up 6 bases; unmatched junction bases: 8. CDR3 residues: CASGRGQGAPGELFF. For the CDR3, the DNA is TGTGCTAGTGGTCGAGGGCAGGGGGCACCCGGGGAGCTGTTTTTT.